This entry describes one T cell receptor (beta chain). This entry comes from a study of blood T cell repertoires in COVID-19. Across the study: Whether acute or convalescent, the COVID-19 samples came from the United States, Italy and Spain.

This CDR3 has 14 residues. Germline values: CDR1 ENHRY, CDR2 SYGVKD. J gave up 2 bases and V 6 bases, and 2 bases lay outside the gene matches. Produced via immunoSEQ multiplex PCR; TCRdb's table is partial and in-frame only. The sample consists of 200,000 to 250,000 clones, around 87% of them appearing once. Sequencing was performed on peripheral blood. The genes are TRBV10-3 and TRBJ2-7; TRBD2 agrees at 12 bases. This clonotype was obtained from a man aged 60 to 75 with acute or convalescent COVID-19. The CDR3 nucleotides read TGTGCCATCAGGCCTAGCGGGGGGGCCTACGAGCAGTACTTC. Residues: CAIRPSGGAYEQYF.